The clone carrying this T cell receptor beta chain is classed as medium-sized (0.01 to 0.1%). Its antigen is not known. This sample was included in a study of OX40 agonist ivuxolimab in advanced cancers. About the study: The treatment was a fully human IgG2 OX40 agonist, ivuxolimab.

The germline V gene encodes CDR1 SGHVS and CDR2 FQNEAQ. CDR3 length equals 17 residues. The V gene lost 6 bases and the J gene lost 1 base, with 18 bases spanning the gap. Whole-study results and caveats: Normalized expansion of T-cell clones was also low for some nonresponders. Dosing at 0.1 to 3.0 mg/kg was accompanied by clonal expansion of CD4+ and CD8+ blood T cells by week 6.

With autoimmune disease history or systemic immunosuppression, patients were excluded. TCRdb keeps only in-frame clones here, not all; method: immunoSEQ multiplex PCR. The table records tens of thousands of clones, 65% to 80% of them present only once. Here the sequenced sample was CD4+ or CD8+ T cells sorted from blood, taken in a trial of the OX40 agonist ivuxolimab. The source of this sequence is an adult with an advanced solid tumor such as melanoma, head and neck, liver or kidney cancer. This chain links TRBV7-8 with TRBJ2-2, with D possibly TRBD2 on 6 matching bases. The CDR3 is CASRSTRDLKNTGELFF. The CDR3 DNA is TGTGCCAGCAGAAGTACCCGGGACTTGAAGAACACCGGGGAGCTGTTTTTT.